These T cell receptor beta chains were read from a single sample in a study of sequential checkpoint blockade in melanoma. TCRdb keeps only in-frame clones here, not all; method: immunoSEQ multiplex PCR. This table holds 7,000 to 10,000 clones, around three fifths found once. This material consisted of CD8+ T cells sorted from blood (inferred from file names), taken from a patient given nivolumab and ipilimumab in sequence. Receptor source: a human patient with melanoma. Some clones in this sample may be carry-over from other donors' samples. The CDR3 runs from the conserved cysteine through the conserved F or W. The order of the fields is CDR3 DNA, CDR3 protein, clone size, V gene, D gene, J gene. D genes are given only for firm matches. The size field is filled for only some rows; it gives once, few, many or a size class.

TGTGCCAGCAGCTTTCAGGGGCGTGAGAACACTGAAGCTTTCTTT	CASSFQGRENTEAFF	NA	TRBV21-1	NA	TRBJ1-1
TGTGCCAGCAGTTTAGATCAGGGGACCGACGAGCAGTACTTC	CASSLDQGTDEQYF	NA	TRBV27	NA	TRBJ2-7
TGTGCCAGCAGCTTTGGACAGGGTGGGGCCTATGGCTACACCTTC	CASSFGQGGAYGYTF	NA	TRBV7-8	TRBD1	TRBJ1-2
TGCGCCAGCAGCCCTAATAGGAACACTGAAGCTTTCTTT	CASSPNRNTEAFF	NA	TRBV7-8	NA	TRBJ1-1
TGTGCCAGCAGCCTCGGGACAGGGATGAACACTGAAGCTTTCTTT	CASSLGTGMNTEAFF	NA	TRBV7-3	TRBD1	TRBJ1-1
TGTGCCAGCAGCCACGGGGTAGCGGGGGTCCAAGAGACCCAGTACTTC	CASSHGVAGVQETQYF	NA	TRBV4-2	TRBD2	TRBJ2-5
TGTGCCAGCAGCTTAGAGACAGGGCTCACTGAAGCTTTCTTT	CASSLETGLTEAFF	many	TRBV7-9	TRBD1	TRBJ1-1
TGTGCCAGTACTTACAGGGGCCGTAGCAATCAGCCCCAGCATTTT	CASTYRGRSNQPQHF	NA	TRBV19	TRBD1	TRBJ1-5
TGCGCCAGCAGCCAGAGACAGATGGATGGCACTGAAGCTTTCTTT	CASSQRQMDGTEAFF	NA	TRBV4-3	NA	TRBJ1-1
TGTGCCAGCAGTTATGGGTACAGGGCGAAGGAGCAGTACTTC	CASSYGYRAKEQYF	NA	TRBV6-5	NA	TRBJ2-7
TGCAGCGTCCTTCAGGCTAACTATGGCTACACCTTC	CSVLQANYGYTF	once	TRBV29-1	NA	TRBJ1-2
TGCGCCAGCAGCTTTTCCAGCGGGGTTTACGAGCAGTACTTC	CASSFSSGVYEQYF	medium-sized	TRBV5-1	TRBD2	TRBJ2-7
TGTGCCAGCAGCGGCTTGAGGGGGTGGTATGGCTACACCTTC	CASSGLRGWYGYTF	NA	TRBV9	NA	TRBJ1-2
TGTGCCAGCAGCTTCCTCCGGGACAGGGGGCGCGATGGCTACACCTTC	CASSFLRDRGRDGYTF	NA	TRBV5-6	TRBD1	TRBJ1-2
TGCGCCAGCAGCTTGGAAGGCAGGGCAGGGGGCTATGGCTACACCTTC	CASSLEGRAGGYGYTF	NA	TRBV5-1	TRBD1	TRBJ1-2
TGTGCCAGCAGCCAAGAACGAGGGACAGTCTTCTATGGCTACACCTTC	CASSQERGTVFYGYTF	NA	TRBV4-2	TRBD1	TRBJ1-2
TGTGCCAGCAGGGACACAGAGTGGACTGCCAACTCACCCCTCCACTTT	CASRDTEWTANSPLHF	NA	TRBV6-4	NA	TRBJ1-6
TGTGCCAGCAGCTTAATAAGGGCCACGGGGTATTACGAGCAGTACTTC	CASSLIRATGYYEQYF	NA	TRBV5-4	NA	TRBJ2-7
TGTGCCAGCAGTACCCTCCGACAGGGTCGGGGCTACGAGCAGTACTTC	CASSTLRQGRGYEQYF	NA	TRBV28	TRBD1	TRBJ2-7
TGTGCCTGGAGTGTACTGGGGGCCGGGCGAACTTTCTTT	CAWSVLGAGRTFF	NA	TRBV30	NA	TRBJ1-1
TGTGCCAGCATCATGGACAGGAGTACCTACGAGCAGTACTTC	CASIMDRSTYEQYF	NA	TRBV2	TRBD1	TRBJ2-7
TGCGCCAGCAGTCTTAATAGCGGCTCCTACGAGCAGTACTTC	CASSLNSGSYEQYF	NA	TRBV5-1	NA	TRBJ2-7
TGTGCCAGCAGTGTAGGGACAGGGGGCTACGAGCAGTACTTC	CASSVGTGGYEQYF	NA	TRBV2	TRBD1	TRBJ2-7
TGCGCCAGCAGCCAAGATCTAAACAGGGGTATGAACACTGAAGCTTTCTTT	CASSQDLNRGMNTEAFF	once	TRBV4-1	TRBD1	TRBJ1-1
TGTGCCAGCAGCGTCGGGGGGCTAGGTAATTCACCCCTCCACTTT	CASSVGGLGNSPLHF	NA	TRBV9	NA	TRBJ1-6
TGTGCCAGTAGTATGGGGGGTCCCCTGGGCACTGAAGCTTTCTTT	CASSMGGPLGTEAFF	NA	TRBV19	NA	TRBJ1-1
TGCGCCAGCAGCCAAGACCAGGGCTACGAGCAGTACTTC	CASSQDQGYEQYF	few	TRBV4-1	NA	TRBJ2-7
TGTGCCAGCAGTTATTCACCCAGGGAATCTGGCTACACCTTC	CASSYSPRESGYTF	NA	TRBV6-6	NA	TRBJ1-2
TGCGCCAGCAGCCAAGGGCAGAACAATCAGCCCCAGCATTTT	CASSQGQNNQPQHF	few	TRBV4-1	NA	TRBJ1-5
TGTGCCAGTAGTATTTGGACAGGGTATTCCTACGAGCAGTACTTC	CASSIWTGYSYEQYF	NA	TRBV19	TRBD1	TRBJ2-7
TGTGCCAGCAGCTCATCCGGGGTCGGAGAAAAACTGTTTTTT	CASSSSGVGEKLFF	medium-sized	TRBV7-4	NA	TRBJ1-4
TGTGCCAGCAGTTTGGGCGGGGGGGCAGCCTACGAGCAGTACTTC	CASSLGGGAAYEQYF	NA	TRBV27	TRBD2	TRBJ2-7
TGTGCCTGGAGTCGGACAGGCTACTCCTACGAGCAGTACTTC	CAWSRTGYSYEQYF	NA	TRBV30	TRBD1	TRBJ2-7
TGTGCCAGCAGCTCCCACAGGGGGGGACAGTTCTTC	CASSSHRGGQFF	NA	TRBV7-9	NA	TRBJ2-1
TGTGCCAGCAGCGAGGGGGTCGAGCAGTACTTC	CASSEGVEQYF	NA	TRBV7-2	NA	TRBJ2-7
TGTGCCAGCAGCCAACGGGATGGGGGGGCATCTGAGCAGTTCTTC	CASSQRDGGASEQFF	NA	TRBV4-2	NA	TRBJ2-1
TGTGCCAGCTCACAACAGGGCTCTTGGAACTATGGCTACACCTTC	CASSQQGSWNYGYTF	few	TRBV18	NA	TRBJ1-2
TGCGCCAGCAGCCAAGAGGGCTGGGACGAGCAGTACTTC	CASSQEGWDEQYF	few	TRBV30	NA	TRBJ2-7
TGTGCCAGCAGCCAAATCCCCGGGGACGAGCAGTACTTC	CASSQIPGDEQYF	NA	TRBV7-9	NA	TRBJ2-7
TGCGCCAGCAGCGCCAGGGGGCCTAACTATGGCTACACCTTC	CASSARGPNYGYTF	NA	TRBV5-1	TRBD1	TRBJ1-2